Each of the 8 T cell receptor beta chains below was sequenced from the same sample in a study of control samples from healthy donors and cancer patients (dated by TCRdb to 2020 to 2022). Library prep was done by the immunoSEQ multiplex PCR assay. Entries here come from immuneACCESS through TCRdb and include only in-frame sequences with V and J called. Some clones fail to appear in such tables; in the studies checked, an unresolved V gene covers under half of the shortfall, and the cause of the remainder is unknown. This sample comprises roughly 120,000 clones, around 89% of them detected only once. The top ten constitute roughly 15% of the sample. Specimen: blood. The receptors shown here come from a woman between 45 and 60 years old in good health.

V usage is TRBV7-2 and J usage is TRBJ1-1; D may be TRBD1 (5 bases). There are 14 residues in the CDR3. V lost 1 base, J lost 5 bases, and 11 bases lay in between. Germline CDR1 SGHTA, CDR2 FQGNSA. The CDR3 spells CASSLVGAGTEAFF. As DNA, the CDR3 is TGTGCCAGCAGCTTAGTTGGGGCGGGAACTGAAGCTTTCTTT.

The CDR3 DNA reads TGTGCCAGCACTTTCGGCACTCACACTGAAGCTTTCTTT. Residues: CASTFGTHTEAFF. This sequence joins TRBV2 and TRBJ1-1; D not certain. Germline V gives CDR1 SNHLY, CDR2 FYNNEI. V was shortened by 7 bases and J by 3 bases, with 12 bases between the two germline ends. This CDR3 has 13 amino acids.

CDR3 in amino acids: CATSRDRGEETQYF. The CDR3 DNA follows: TGTGCCACCAGCAGAGATCGGGGGGAAGAGACCCAGTACTTC. The J gene is TRBJ2-5, the V gene TRBV15; TRBD2 matches at 7 bases. Germline V gives CDR1 LNHNV, CDR2 YYDKDF (reference sequence). J lost 3 bases, V lost 0 bases, and 1 base had no gene match. This CDR3 is built from 14 residues.

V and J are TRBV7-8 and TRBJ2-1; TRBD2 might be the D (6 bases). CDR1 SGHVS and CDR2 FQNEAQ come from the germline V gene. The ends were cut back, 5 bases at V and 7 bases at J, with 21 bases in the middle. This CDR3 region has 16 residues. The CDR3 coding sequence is TGTGCCAGCAGCCTCAAGTGGTACGGGGGTGGAAATGAGCAGTTCTTC. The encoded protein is CASSLKWYGGGNEQFF.

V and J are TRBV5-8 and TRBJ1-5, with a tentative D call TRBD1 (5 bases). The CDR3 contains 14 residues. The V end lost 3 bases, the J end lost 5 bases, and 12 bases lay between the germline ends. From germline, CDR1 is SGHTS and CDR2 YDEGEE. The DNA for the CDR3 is TGTGCCAGCAGCTCGACAGATGGGTATCAGCCCCAGCATTTT. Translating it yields CASSSTDGYQPQHF.

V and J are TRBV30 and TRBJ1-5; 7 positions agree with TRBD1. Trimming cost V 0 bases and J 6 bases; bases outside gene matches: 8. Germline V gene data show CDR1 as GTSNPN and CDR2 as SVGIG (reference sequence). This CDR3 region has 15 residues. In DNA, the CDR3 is TGTGCCTGGAGTGTAGGCAGGGGGGGGGTTCAGCCCCAGCATTTT. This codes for CAWSVGRGGVQPQHF.

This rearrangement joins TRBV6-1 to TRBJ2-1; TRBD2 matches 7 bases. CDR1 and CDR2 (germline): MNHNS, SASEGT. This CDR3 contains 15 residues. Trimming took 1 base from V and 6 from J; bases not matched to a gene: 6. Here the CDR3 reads CASSEEAREFNEQFF. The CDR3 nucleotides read TGTGCCAGCAGTGAAGAAGCGCGGGAGTTCAATGAGCAGTTCTTC.

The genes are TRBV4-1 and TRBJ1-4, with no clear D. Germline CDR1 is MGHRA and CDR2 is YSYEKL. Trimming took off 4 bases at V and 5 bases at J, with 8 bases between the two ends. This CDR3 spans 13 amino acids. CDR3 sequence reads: CASSLLGNEKLFF. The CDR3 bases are TGCGCCAGCAGCCTTCTAGGAAATGAAAAACTGTTTTTT.